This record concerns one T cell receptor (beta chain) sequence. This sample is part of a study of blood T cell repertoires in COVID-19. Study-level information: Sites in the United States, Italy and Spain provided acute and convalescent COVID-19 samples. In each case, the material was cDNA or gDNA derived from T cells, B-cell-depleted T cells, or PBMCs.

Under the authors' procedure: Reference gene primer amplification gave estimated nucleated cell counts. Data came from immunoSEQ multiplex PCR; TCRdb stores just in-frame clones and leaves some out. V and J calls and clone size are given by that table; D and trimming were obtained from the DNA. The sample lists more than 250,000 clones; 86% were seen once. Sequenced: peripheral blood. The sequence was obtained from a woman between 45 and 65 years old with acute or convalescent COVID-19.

The CDR3 DNA reads as TGTGCCAGCAGCGGCAACAGGGGTGTACTCTATGGCTACACCTTC. Translating it yields CASSGNRGVLYGYTF. The rearrangement links TRBV7-9 to TRBJ1-2; 7 bases are a match to TRBD1. The junction had 10 bases not matched to a gene; V was cut back by 5 bases and J by 4 bases. The CDR3 has 15 residues. CDR1 is SEHNR and CDR2 is FQNEAQ in the germline V gene (reference sequence).